The 18 T cell receptor beta chains listed next were all sequenced from one sample in a study of T cell repertoires in cytomegalovirus infection. TCRdb re-called the reads with MiXCR, one entry per CDR3 protein. The table records about 300,000 distinct CDR3 sequences, about 8.8% of them present only once. Sequenced input: PBMCs. Receptors were obtained from a human donor in good health (CMV status not recorded). Some clones in this sample may be carry-over from other donors' samples.

This clonotype has a handful of counts. Here the CDR3 reads CASSHRSGIEKLFF. For the CDR3, the DNA is TGTGCCAGCAGCCACAGGAGTGGAATTGAAAAACTGTTTTTT. The rearrangement joins TRBV7-9 to TRBJ1-4, with a weak D call TRBD1 (5 bases). The germline V gene encodes CDR1 SEHNR and CDR2 FQNEAQ (reference sequence). Trimming removed 5 bases from V and 7 bases from J, with 14 bases in between. The CDR3 totals 14 residues. The full variable domain, its missing parts supplied by reference TRBV7-9 and TRBJ1-4, is DTGVSQNPRHKITKRGQNVTFRCDPISEHNRLYWYRQTLGQGPEFLTYFQNEAQLEKSRLLSDRFSAERPKGSFSTLEIQRTEQGDSAMYLCASSHRSGIEKLFFGSGTQLSVL.

The chain is built from TRBV5-4 and TRBJ2-3; D possibly corresponds to TRBD1 (5 bases). Germline CDR1 and CDR2: SGHNT and YYREEE (reference sequence). The CDR3 contains 16 residues. Trimming left V 0 bases short and J 5 bases short, with 16 bases between. The CDR3 bases are TGTGCCAGCAGCTTGGTGCGTCGGCAGGGCGTAGATACGCAGTATTTT. Translation gives CASSLVRRQGVDTQYF. The full variable domain, in which reference TRBV5-4 and TRBJ2-3 provide the parts outside the CDR3, is ETGVTQSPTHLIKTRGQQVTLRCSSQSGHNTVSWYQQALGQGPQFIFQYYREEENGRGNFPPRFSGLQFPNYSSELNVNALELDDSALYLCASSLVRRQGVDTQYFGPGTRLTVL.

This clonotype was detected many times. The CDR3 DNA reads TGTGCCAGCAGTTTATTAGAATATGGCTACACCTTC. It yields the protein CASSLLEYGYTF. The chain is built from TRBV28 and TRBJ1-2; D unclear. The CDR3 is made up of 12 amino acids. Germline CDR1 reads MDHEN; CDR2 reads SYDVKM. Deletions cut 1 base from V and 5 bases from J, with 5 bases between.

This clonotype was seen at least ten times. The chain uses TRBV6-8 and TRBJ1-2; D not resolved. The ends were cut back, 7 bases at V and 8 bases at J, with 17 bases in the middle. The germline gives CDR1 MNHGY, CDR2 SAAAGT. The CDR3 runs to 13 residues. The CDR3 is CASNLGYETGYTF. The CDR3 nucleotides are TGTGCCAGCAACCTCGGATACGAGACCGGCTACACCTTC.

This clonotype showed up just a few times. The chain joins TRBV28 to TRBJ2-6; D not resolved. Germline CDR1 reads MDHEN; CDR2 reads SYDVKM. The CDR3 has 16 residues. V gave up 8 bases and J gave up 0 bases, with 14 bases separating them. This chain's CDR3 is CASLKGPSSGANVLTF. CDR3 nucleotides: TGTGCCAGCTTGAAAGGGCCCAGCTCTGGGGCCAACGTCCTGACTTTC. Full variable domain (outside the CDR3, taken from reference TRBV28 and TRBJ2-6): DVKVTQSSRYLVKRTGEKVFLECVQDMDHENMFWYRQDPGLGLRLIYFSYDVKMKEKGDIPEGYSVSREKKERFSLILESASTNQTSMYLCASLKGPSSGANVLTFGAGSRLTVL.

This clonotype came up a few times. The chain employs TRBV29-1 and TRBJ1-2; 9 nucleotides agree with TRBD1. The junction had 2 bases not matched to a gene; V was cut back by 3 bases and J by 3 bases. The CDR3 spans 13 residues. Germline values: CDR1 SQVTM, CDR2 ANQGSEA. The CDR3 bases are TGCAGCGTTGATGGGGACAGGGACTATGGCTACACCTTC. It encodes CSVDGDRDYGYTF.

This clonotype was seen many times. The V call is TRBV7-8, the J call TRBJ1-1, with D possibly matching TRBD1 (5 bases). CDR3 length: 15 residues. The germline gives CDR1 SGHVS, CDR2 FQNEAQ. V was shortened by 0 bases and J by 0 bases, with 8 bases between the two germline ends. CDR3 in DNA: TGTGCCAGCAGCTTAGCGGGCAGGGTGAACACTGAAGCTTTCTTT. Residues: CASSLAGRVNTEAFF.

The rearrangement joins TRBV20-1 to TRBJ2-3, with D perhaps TRBD2 (7 bases). The CDR3 is 15 residues long. The germline V and J ends were trimmed by 5 bases and 5 bases, with 20 bases remaining between them. CDR1 and CDR2 (germline): DFQATT, SNEGSKA (reference sequence). The CDR3, as DNA: TGCAGTGCTTCCCCCCTTGCGGGGGCTGGAGATACGCAGTATTTT. It is translated as CSASPLAGAGDTQYF.

Ten or more counts support this clonotype. The chain links TRBV4-1 to TRBJ1-3, with D maybe TRBD1 (5 bases). The CDR3 runs to 11 residues. Germline CDR1 and CDR2: MGHRA and YSYEKL. The V end lost 3 bases, the J end lost 8 bases, and 5 bases lay between the germline ends. The CDR3 region has the DNA TGCGCCAGCAGCCAGGGGGACACCATATATTTT. It yields the protein CASSQGDTIYF.

This clonotype was seen a handful of times. The chain recombines TRBV20-1 with TRBJ2-4; D is possibly TRBD2 (6 bases). Germline assignment: CDR1 DFQATT and CDR2 SNEGSKA (reference sequence). With 5 bases removed from V and 8 bases from J, the gap between germline ends came to 16 bases. The CDR3 runs to 13 residues. DNA of the CDR3: TGCAGTGCTCTCCGGGACTTTACACACATTCAGTACTTC. Translation gives CSALRDFTHIQYF.

This clonotype has ten or more counts. The chain has TRBV6-2 or TRBV6-3 and TRBJ2-2; TRBD2 agrees at 7 bases. The V gene's germline CDR1 is MNHEY and CDR2 SVGEGT. CDR3 size: 18 residues. J gave up 0 bases and V 8 bases, and 15 bases lay outside the gene matches. DNA of the CDR3: TGTGCCAGCGGATCAGCGGGACTGATGGGGCCGAACACCGGGGAGCTGTTTTTT. Translation gives CASGSAGLMGPNTGELFF.

Many counts were recorded for this clonotype. The chain's CDR3 is CATETGASGELFF. CDR3 nucleotides: TGTGCCACAGAGACAGGGGCGAGCGGGGAGCTGTTTTTT. The rearrangement joins TRBV28 to TRBJ2-2; 8 bases map to TRBD1. The germline gives CDR1 MDHEN, CDR2 SYDVKM. The CDR3 sequence is 13 residues long. The junction had 8 bases not matched to a gene; V was cut back by 10 bases and J by 7 bases.

This chain links TRBV20-1 with TRBJ2-7, with D possibly TRBD2 on 5 matching bases. CDR3 length: 13 residues. The germline gives CDR1 DFQATT, CDR2 SNEGSKA (reference sequence). Trimming cost V 0 bases and J 7 bases, with 13 bases left between them. The CDR3 coding sequence is TGCAGTGCTAGAGACGGACTTAGGGAAGAGCAGTACGTC. Its protein is CSARDGLREEQYV.

The chain combines TRBV11-2 with TRBJ2-1; D gene uncertain. The V end was cut by 5 bases, the J end by 13 bases, with 12 bases between. Germline CDR1 reads SGHAT; CDR2 reads FQNNGV. The CDR3 covers 11 residues. The CDR3 coding sequence is TGTGCCAGCAGCAGAAGGGATTCCCAGTTCTTC. Its protein product is CASSRRDSQFF.

This clonotype appeared many times. This chain joins TRBV20-1 and TRBJ2-7; 7 nucleotides align to TRBD1. Germline loops: CDR1 DFQATT, CDR2 SNEGSKA (reference sequence). The CDR3 has 17 amino acids. V shed 5 bases and J 1 base; nucleotides not matched to a gene: 17. The CDR3 reads CSALHGTEGSISYEQYV. CDR3 in DNA: TGCAGTGCTTTGCACGGGACAGAGGGCTCCATTTCCTACGAGCAGTACGTC.

This clonotype was observed at least ten times. This chain uses TRBV6-1 with TRBJ2-1; D remains ambiguous. Germline V gene lookup returns CDR1 MNHNS and CDR2 SASEGT. The CDR3 has 15 amino acids. V lost 5 bases and J lost 7, with 18 bases in between. The CDR3 DNA reads TGTGCCAGCAGTCACAACATAAGGGTTCGGAATGAGCAGTTCTTC. Translation gives CASSHNIRVRNEQFF.

With respect to this clonotype: A much larger clone sits a single nucleotide away, making a read error possible. The chain has TRBV7-6 and TRBJ2-3; TRBD1 is a possible D gene (6 bases). The germline CDR1 and CDR2 sequences are SGHVS and FNYEAQ. The CDR3 is 15 amino acids. The CDR3 is CASSPQGFYTDTLYF. For the CDR3, the DNA is TGTGCCAGCAGCCCACAGGGTTTTTACACAGATACGCTGTATTTT.

The chain combines TRBV9 with TRBJ1-1, with a tentative D call TRBD1 (6 bases). Trimming cost V 3 bases and J 1 base, with 10 bases left between them. There are 14 residues in the CDR3. Germline V CDR1 and CDR2: SGDLS, YYNGEE. The CDR3 here is CASSALGQNTEAFF. CDR3 DNA: TGTGCCAGCAGCGCCCTGGGACAGAACACTGAAGCTTTCTTT.